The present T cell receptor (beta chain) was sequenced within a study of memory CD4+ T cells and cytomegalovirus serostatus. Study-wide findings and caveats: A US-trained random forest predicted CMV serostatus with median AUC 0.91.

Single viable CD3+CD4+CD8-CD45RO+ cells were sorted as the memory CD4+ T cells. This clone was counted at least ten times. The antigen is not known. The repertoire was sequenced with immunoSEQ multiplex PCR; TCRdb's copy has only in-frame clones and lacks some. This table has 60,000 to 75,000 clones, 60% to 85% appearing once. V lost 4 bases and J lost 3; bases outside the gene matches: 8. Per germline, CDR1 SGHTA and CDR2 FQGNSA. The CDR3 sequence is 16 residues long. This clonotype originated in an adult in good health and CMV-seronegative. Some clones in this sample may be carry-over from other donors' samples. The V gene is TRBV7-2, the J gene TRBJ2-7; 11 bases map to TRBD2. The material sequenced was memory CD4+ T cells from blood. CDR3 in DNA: TGTGCCAGCAGCTCGACGCTGACTAGCGGGAACTACGAGCAGTACTTC. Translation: CASSSTLTSGNYEQYF.